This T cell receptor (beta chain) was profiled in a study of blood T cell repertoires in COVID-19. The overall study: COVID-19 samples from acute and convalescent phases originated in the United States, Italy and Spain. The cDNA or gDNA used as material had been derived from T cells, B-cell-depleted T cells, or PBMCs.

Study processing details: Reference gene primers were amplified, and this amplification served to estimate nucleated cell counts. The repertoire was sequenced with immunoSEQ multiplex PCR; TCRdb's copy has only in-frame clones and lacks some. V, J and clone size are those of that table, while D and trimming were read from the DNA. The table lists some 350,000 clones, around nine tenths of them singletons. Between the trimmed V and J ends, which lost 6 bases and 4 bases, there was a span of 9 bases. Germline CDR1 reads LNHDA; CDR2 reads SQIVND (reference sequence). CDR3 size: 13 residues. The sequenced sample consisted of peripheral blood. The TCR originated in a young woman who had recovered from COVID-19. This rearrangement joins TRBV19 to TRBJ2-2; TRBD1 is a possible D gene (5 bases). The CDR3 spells CASRAQGTGELFF. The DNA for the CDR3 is TGTGCCAGTAGGGCCCAGGGCACCGGGGAGCTGTTTTTT.